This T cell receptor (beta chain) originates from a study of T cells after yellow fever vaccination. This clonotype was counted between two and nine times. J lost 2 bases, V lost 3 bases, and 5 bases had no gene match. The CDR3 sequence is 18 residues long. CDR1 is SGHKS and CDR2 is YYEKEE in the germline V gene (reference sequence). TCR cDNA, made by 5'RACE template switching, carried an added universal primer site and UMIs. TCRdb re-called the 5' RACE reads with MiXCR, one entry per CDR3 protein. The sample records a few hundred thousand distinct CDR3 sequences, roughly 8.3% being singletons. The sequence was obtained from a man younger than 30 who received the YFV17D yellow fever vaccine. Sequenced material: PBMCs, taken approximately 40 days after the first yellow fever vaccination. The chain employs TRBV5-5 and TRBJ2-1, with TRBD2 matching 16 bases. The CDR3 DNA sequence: TGTGCCAGCAGCTCCGGGACTAGCGGGGGGGCGACCTACAATGAGCAGTTCTTC. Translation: CASSSGTSGGATYNEQFF.